This T cell receptor beta chain derives from a study of cytomegalovirus exposure and HLA in healthy donors. Study details: The 120 validation repertoires were produced on the same platform as the approximately 620 repertoires of the first cohort. This was reported in a later analysis.

Some clones are missing from TCRdb's copy, which holds only in-frame ones; the method was immunoSEQ multiplex PCR. Among almost 75,000 clones listed, approximately 86% were seen once. This receptor was taken from a man aged 25-45 years in good health and CMV-seronegative. Sequenced material: PBMCs.

The DNA for the CDR3 is TGTGCCAGCAGAGAGGAGTATGGCTACACCTTC. Translated, it gives CASREEYGYTF. The rearrangement links TRBV28 to TRBJ1-2; no definite D call. Germline assignment: CDR1 MDHEN and CDR2 SYDVKM. The CDR3 consists of 11 residues. The ends were cut back, 6 bases at V and 5 bases at J, with 7 bases in the middle.